This T cell receptor (beta chain) was sequenced during a study of T cell responses to AZD1222 COVID-19 vaccine. For this clone: What it binds is not known.

Produced via immunoSEQ multiplex PCR; TCRdb's table is partial and in-frame only. This sample yields around 99,000 clones, of which approximately 93% are seen a single time; 8% to 9.5% belongs to the top ten. The germline V gene has CDR1 SNHLY and CDR2 FYNNEI. The CDR3 is 13 residues long. The junction had 0 bases not matched to a gene; V was cut back by 9 bases and J by 1 base. General study points: Nearly half of spike-specific TCRs reportedly go after variant regions that carry no mutations. Across the whole spike, CD4 TCRs peaked at regions 160-218 and 743-854.

The material sequenced was peripheral blood, taken 28 days after the second AZD1222 dose. This clonotype was sampled from an adult who received the AZD1222 COVID-19 vaccine. This chain uses TRBV2 with TRBJ2-6; 7 nucleotides match TRBD1. For the CDR3, the DNA is TGTGCCAGACAGGGGTCTGGGGCCAACGTCCTGACTTTC. Translating it yields CARQGSGANVLTF. The full variable domain, in which reference TRBV2 and TRBJ2-6 provide the parts outside the CDR3, is EPEVTQTPSHQVTQMGQEVILRCVPISNHLYFYWYRQILGQKVEFLVSFYNNEISEKSEIFDDQFSVERPDGSNFTLKIRSTKLEDSAMYFCARQGSGANVLTFGAGSRLTVL.